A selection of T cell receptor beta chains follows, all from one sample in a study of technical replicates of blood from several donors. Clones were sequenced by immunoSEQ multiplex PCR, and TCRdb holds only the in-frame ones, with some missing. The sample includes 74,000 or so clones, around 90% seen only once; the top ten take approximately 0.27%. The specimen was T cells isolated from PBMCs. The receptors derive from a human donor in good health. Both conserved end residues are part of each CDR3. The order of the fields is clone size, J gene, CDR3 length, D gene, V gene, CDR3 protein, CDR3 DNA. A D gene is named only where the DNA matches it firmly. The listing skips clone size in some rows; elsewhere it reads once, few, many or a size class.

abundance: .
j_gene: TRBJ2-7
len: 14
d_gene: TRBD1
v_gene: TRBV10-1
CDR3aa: CASSGQGYTHEQYF
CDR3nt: TGCGCCAGCAGTGGACAGGGCTATACCCACGAGCAGTACTTC

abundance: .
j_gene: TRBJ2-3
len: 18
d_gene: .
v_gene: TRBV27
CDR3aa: CASSAAGGGDSRTDTQYF
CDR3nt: TGTGCCAGCAGTGCGGCAGGTGGCGGGGATTCCCGCACAGATACGCAGTATTTT

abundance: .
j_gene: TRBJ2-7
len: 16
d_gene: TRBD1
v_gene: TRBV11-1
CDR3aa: CASSPTSGTGGYEQYF
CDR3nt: TGTGCCAGCAGCCCGACTTCCGGGACAGGGGGGTACGAGCAGTACTTC

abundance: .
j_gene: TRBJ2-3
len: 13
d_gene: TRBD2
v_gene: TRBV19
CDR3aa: CASGGAGTDTQYF
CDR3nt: TGTGCCAGCGGGGGGGCCGGGACAGATACGCAGTATTTT

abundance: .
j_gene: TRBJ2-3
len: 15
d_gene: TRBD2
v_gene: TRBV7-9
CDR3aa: CASSLSGGAQDTQYF
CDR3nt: TGTGCCAGCAGCCTGAGCGGGGGGGCCCAAGATACGCAGTATTTT

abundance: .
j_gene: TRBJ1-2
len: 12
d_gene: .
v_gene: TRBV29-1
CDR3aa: CSVDRGNYGYTF
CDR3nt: TGCAGCGTTGATAGGGGTAACTATGGCTACACCTTC

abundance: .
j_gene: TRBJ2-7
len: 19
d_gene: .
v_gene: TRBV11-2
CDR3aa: CASSILKGPRGGSSYEQYF
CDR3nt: TGTGCCAGCAGCATTCTAAAGGGCCCTAGAGGGGGATCCTCCTACGAGCAGTACTTC

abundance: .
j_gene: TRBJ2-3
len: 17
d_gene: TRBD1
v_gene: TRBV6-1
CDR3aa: CASSERLGQGRTDTQYF
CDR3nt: TGTGCCAGCAGTGAACGCTTAGGACAGGGGCGAACAGATACGCAGTATTTT

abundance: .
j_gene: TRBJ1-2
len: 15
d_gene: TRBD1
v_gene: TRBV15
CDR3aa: CATSRVPDRVPGYTF
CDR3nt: TGTGCCACCAGCAGAGTACCGGACAGGGTCCCAGGCTACACCTTC

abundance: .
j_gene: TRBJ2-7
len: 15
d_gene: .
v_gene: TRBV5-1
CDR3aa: CASSLVAGQNYEQYF
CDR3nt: TGCGCCAGCAGCTTGGTGGCCGGACAAAACTACGAGCAGTACTTC

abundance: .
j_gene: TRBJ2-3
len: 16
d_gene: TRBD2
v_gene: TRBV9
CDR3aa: CASSVERGAQEDTQYF
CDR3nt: TGTGCCAGCAGCGTAGAGCGGGGGGCCCAAGAAGATACGCAGTATTTT

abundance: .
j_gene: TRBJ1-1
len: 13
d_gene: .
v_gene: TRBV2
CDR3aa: CASSEYRGTEAFF
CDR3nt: TGTGCCAGCAGTGAGTATAGGGGCACTGAAGCTTTCTTT

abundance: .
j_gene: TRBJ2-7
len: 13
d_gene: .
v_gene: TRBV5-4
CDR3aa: CASSLDQTYEQYF
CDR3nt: TGTGCCAGCAGCTTGGACCAGACCTACGAGCAGTACTTC

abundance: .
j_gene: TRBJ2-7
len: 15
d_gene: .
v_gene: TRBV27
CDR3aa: CASSLYFPPPGEQYF
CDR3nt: TGTGCCAGCAGTTTATATTTCCCCCCGCCCGGCGAGCAGTACTTC

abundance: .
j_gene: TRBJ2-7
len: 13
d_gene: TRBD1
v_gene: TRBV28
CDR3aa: CASSWAGGYEQYF
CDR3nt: TGTGCCAGCAGTTGGGCAGGGGGCTACGAGCAGTACTTC

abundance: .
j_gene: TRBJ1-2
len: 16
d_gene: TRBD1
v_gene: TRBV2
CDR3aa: CASSVIFPDRQQGHTF
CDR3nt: TGTGCCAGCAGTGTTATATTCCCGGACAGGCAACAGGGGCACACCTTC

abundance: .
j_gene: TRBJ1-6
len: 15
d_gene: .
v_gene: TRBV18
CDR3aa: CASSPAGNYNSPLHF
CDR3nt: TGTGCCAGCTCACCAGCAGGGAACTATAATTCACCCCTCCACTTT

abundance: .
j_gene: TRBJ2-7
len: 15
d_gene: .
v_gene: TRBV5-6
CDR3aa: CASSPASGCSYEQYF
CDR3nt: TGTGCCAGCAGCCCTGCAAGCGGGTGCTCCTACGAGCAGTACTTC

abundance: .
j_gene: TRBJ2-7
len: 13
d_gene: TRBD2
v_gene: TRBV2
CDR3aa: CASSEGLAGGLKF
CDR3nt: TGTGCCAGCAGTGAGGGACTAGCGGGAGGCCTTAAATTC

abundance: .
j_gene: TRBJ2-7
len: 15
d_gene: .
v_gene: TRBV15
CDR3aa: CATSALMDSSYEQYF
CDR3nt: TGTGCCACCAGCGCCCTCATGGACAGTTCCTACGAGCAGTACTTC

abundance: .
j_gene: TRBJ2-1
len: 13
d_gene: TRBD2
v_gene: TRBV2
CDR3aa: CASKTSGSNEQFF
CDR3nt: TGTGCCAGCAAAACTAGCGGGAGCAATGAGCAGTTCTTC

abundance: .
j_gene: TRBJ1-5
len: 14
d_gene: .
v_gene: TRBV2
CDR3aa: CASSMDSEMQPQHF
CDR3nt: TGTGCCAGCAGTATGGACAGCGAAATGCAGCCCCAGCATTTT

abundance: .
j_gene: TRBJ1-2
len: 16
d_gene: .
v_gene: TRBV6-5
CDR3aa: CASSYYTGKGSYGYTF
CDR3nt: TGTGCCAGCAGTTACTATACAGGGAAAGGTAGCTATGGCTACACCTTC

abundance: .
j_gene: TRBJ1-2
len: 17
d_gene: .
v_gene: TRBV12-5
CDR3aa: CASGLVVAAGANYGYTF
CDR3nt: TGTGCTAGTGGTTTGGTAGTAGCCGCGGGCGCTAACTATGGCTACACCTTC

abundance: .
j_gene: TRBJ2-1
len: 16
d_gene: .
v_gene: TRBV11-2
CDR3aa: CASSLEPRVLYNEQFF
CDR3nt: TGTGCCAGCAGCTTAGAACCCCGAGTACTCTACAATGAGCAGTTCTTC

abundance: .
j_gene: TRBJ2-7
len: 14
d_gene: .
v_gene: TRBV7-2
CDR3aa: CASSPTSLEGEQYF
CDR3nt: TGTGCCAGCAGCCCGACCTCACTAGAAGGCGAGCAGTACTTC

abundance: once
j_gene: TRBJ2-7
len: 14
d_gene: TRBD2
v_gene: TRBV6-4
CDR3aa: CASSPIGGSYEQYF
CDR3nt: TGTGCCAGCAGCCCCATTGGCGGGAGCTACGAGCAGTACTTC

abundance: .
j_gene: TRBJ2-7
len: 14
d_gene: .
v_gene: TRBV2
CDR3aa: CASRREISAGEQYF
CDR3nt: TGTGCCAGCCGACGGGAGATATCCGCTGGTGAGCAGTACTTC

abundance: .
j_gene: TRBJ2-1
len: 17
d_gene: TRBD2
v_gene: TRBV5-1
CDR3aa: CASSSGLAGGYYNEQFF
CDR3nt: TGCGCCAGCAGCTCGGGACTAGCGGGGGGATATTACAATGAGCAGTTCTTC

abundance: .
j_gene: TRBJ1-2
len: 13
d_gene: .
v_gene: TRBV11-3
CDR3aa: CASSLGGIYGYTF
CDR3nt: TGTGCCAGCAGCTTAGGCGGAATCTATGGCTACACCTTC

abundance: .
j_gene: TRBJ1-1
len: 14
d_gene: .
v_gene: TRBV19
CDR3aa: CASSITGGGTEAFF
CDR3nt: TGTGCCAGTAGTATAACGGGGGGCGGCACTGAAGCTTTCTTT

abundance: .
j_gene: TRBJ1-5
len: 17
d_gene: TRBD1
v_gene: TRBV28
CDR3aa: CASSGLGTGGAGQPQHF
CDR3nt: TGTGCCAGCAGTGGATTGGGGACAGGGGGCGCCGGTCAGCCCCAGCATTTT

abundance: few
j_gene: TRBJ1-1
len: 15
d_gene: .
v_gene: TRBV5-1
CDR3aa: CASSLYSTANTEAFF
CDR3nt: TGCGCCAGCAGCTTATACTCGACAGCGAACACTGAAGCTTTCTTT

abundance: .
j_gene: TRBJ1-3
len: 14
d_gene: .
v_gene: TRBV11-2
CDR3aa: CASSHLGVENTIYF
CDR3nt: TGTGCCAGCAGCCACCTCGGTGTCGAAAACACCATATATTTT

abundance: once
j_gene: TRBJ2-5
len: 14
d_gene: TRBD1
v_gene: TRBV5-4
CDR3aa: CASSPGGVQETQYF
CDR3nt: TGTGCCAGCAGCCCAGGGGGCGTCCAAGAGACCCAGTACTTC

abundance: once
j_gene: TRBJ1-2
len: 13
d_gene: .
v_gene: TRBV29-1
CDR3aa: CSVIYGQYYGYTF
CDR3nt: TGCAGCGTTATATACGGACAGTATTATGGCTACACCTTC

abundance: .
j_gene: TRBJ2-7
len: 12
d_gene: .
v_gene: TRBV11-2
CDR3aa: CASGAGTYEQYF
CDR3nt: TGTGCCAGTGGTGCGGGAACCTACGAGCAGTACTTC

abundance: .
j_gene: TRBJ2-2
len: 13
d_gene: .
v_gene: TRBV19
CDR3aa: CASTRLNTGELFF
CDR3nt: TGTGCCAGTACGCGTTTAAACACCGGGGAGCTGTTTTTT

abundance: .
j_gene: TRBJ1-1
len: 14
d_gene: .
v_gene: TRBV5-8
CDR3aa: CASSPQGEDTEAFF
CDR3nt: TGTGCCAGCAGCCCGCAGGGTGAGGACACTGAAGCTTTCTTT

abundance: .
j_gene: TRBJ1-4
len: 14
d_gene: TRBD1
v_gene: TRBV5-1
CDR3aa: CASSKTGTDEKLFF
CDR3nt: TGCGCCAGCAGCAAAACCGGGACAGACGAAAAACTGTTTTTT

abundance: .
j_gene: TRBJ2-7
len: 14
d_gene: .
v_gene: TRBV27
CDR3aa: CASSLVGKAYEQYF
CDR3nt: TGTGCCAGCAGTTTAGTTGGCAAAGCCTACGAGCAGTACTTC

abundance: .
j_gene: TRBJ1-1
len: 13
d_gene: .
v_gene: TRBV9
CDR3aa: CASSVVMQAEAFF
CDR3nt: TGTGCCAGCAGCGTAGTAATGCAGGCTGAAGCTTTCTTT

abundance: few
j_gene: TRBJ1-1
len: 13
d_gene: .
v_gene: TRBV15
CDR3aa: CATSIDIGPEAFF
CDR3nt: TGTGCCACCAGCATCGACATTGGCCCCGAAGCTTTCTTT

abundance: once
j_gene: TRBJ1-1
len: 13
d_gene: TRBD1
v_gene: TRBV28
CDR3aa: CASRNSGGPEAFF
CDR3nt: TGTGCCAGCAGAAACTCAGGGGGACCTGAAGCTTTCTTT

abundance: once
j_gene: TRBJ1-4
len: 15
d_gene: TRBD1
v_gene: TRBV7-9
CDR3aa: CASSPRDSFNEKLFF
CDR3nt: TGTGCCAGCAGCCCCCGGGACAGCTTTAATGAAAAACTGTTTTTT

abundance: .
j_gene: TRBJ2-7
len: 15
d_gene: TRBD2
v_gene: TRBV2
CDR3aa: CASSEGTSSTYEQYF
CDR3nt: TGTGCCAGCAGTGAAGGGACTAGCTCCACCTACGAGCAGTACTTC